Below, 13 T cell receptor beta chains from the same sample are listed, as sequenced in a study of beta chain features in type 1 diabetes. Sequencing targeted expressed TCRB transcripts, as all isolated RNA had been reverse transcribed. The repertoire was sequenced with immunoSEQ multiplex PCR; TCRdb's copy has only in-frame clones and lacks some. The table shows approximately 150,000 clones, with about 13% occurring only once. Antigens for these TCRs are unknown. Study outcomes and limitations: TCRB CDR3 length was moderately but significantly reduced in all four CD4+ subsets of Type 1 diabetes patients.

Material: central memory CD4+ T cells from blood. These receptors came from a man in his late teens or twenties with type 1 diabetes.

The chain couples TRBV18 to TRBJ2-7; D is ambiguous. CDR1 is KGHSH, CDR2 LQKENI, per germline. The V end was cut by 2 bases, the J end by 2 bases, with 7 bases between. This CDR3 has 13 amino acids. The CDR3 nucleotides read TGTGCCAGCTCACCAACCGTCCCCTACGAGCAGTACTTC. The encoded protein is CASSPTVPYEQYF.

The chain carries TRBV7-8 and TRBJ2-3, with D maybe TRBD2 (6 bases). The CDR3 contains 14 residues. V dropped 3 bases and J dropped 0 bases, with 7 bases sitting between them. CDR1 is SGHVS and CDR2 is FQNEAQ in the germline V gene. In DNA form, the CDR3 reads TGTGCCAGCAGCTTGGGACTTAGCACAGATACGCAGTATTTT. Amino acid sequence: CASSLGLSTDTQYF.

The rearrangement links TRBV6-6 to TRBJ1-1; possible D gene TRBD1, 6 bases. The CDR3 has 13 amino acids. The ends were cut back, 8 bases at V and 0 bases at J, with 10 bases in the middle. CDR1 is MNHNY and CDR2 is SVGAGI in the germline V gene (reference sequence). DNA for the CDR3: TGTGCCAGCTTGGACAGCATGAACACTGAAGCTTTCTTT. Amino acids: CASLDSMNTEAFF.

The chain has TRBV6-4 and TRBJ1-6, with D perhaps TRBD1 (6 bases). The CDR3 runs 15 residues. Trimming removed 6 bases from V and 7 bases from J, with 16 bases in between. Per the germline V gene, CDR1 is MRHNA and CDR2 is SNTAGT. The CDR3 DNA sequence: TGTGCCAGCAGGGCGGAACAGGGCCTGAATTCACCCCTCCACTTT. This gives the protein CASRAEQGLNSPLHF.

Concerning this clone itself: At one boundary the junction diverges from the germline segment, which might be a read error. The rearrangement joins TRBV7-7 to TRBJ2-2; no clear D. Germline values: CDR1 SSHAT, CDR2 FNYEAQ (reference sequence). The CDR3 is 14 residues long. The CDR3 DNA reads TGTGCTAGCAGCCCCATCGAGAACACCGGGGAGCTGTTTTTT. This translates into CASSPIENTGELFF. Filled out from reference TRBV7-7 and TRBJ2-2, the complete variable domain reads GAGVSQSPRYKVTKRGQDVTLRCDPISSHATLYWYQQALGQGPEFLTYFNYEAQPDKSGLPSDRFSAERPEGSISTLTIQRTEQRDSAMYRCASSPIENTGELFFGEGSRLTVL.

A word on this clone: A read error is likely, as this CDR3 ends without the conserved phenylalanine or tryptophan. Because the CDR3's place on the DNA is in doubt, the DNA is left out and the CDR3 is given as listed by TCRdb. V usage is TRBV7-2 and J usage is TRBJ1-2; the table's D call, TRBD1, was not checked against the DNA. The CDR3 spans 12 residues, counting both ends. Per the germline V gene, CDR1 is SGHTA and CDR2 is FQGNSA. The CDR3 loop is CARGGANYGYTC.

This clone came up a few times. The chain uses TRBV30 and TRBJ1-5; no firm D call. CDR1 GTSNPN and CDR2 SVGIG come from the germline V gene (reference sequence). The CDR3 consists of 13 residues. Trimming pared 0 bases from V and 4 bases from J, leaving 7 bases between. In DNA, the CDR3 is TGTGCCTGGAGTGTAGATAAAAATCAGCCCCAGCATTTT. It encodes CAWSVDKNQPQHF. Drawing the rest from reference TRBV30 and TRBJ1-5, the complete variable domain is SQTIHQWPATLVQPVGSPLSLECTVEGTSNPNLYWYRQAAGRGLQLLFYSVGIGQISSEVPQNLSASRPQDRQFILSSKKLLLSDSGFYLCAWSVDKNQPQHFGDGTRLSIL.

This clone was seen a few times. The CDR3 DNA follows: TGTGCCAGCAGCTTAGCGGGAGGGACCTATGGCTACACCTTC. This translates into CASSLAGGTYGYTF. This chain links TRBV7-8 with TRBJ1-2; D is possibly TRBD1 (5 bases). The length of the CDR3 is 14 residues. V was cut by 0 bases and J by 4 bases, with 9 bases left in between. The germline gives CDR1 SGHVS, CDR2 FQNEAQ.

V gene TRBV5-1 combines with J gene TRBJ2-7, with 8 bases that match TRBD1. Germline trimming cut 4 bases from V and 5 bases from J; bases unmatched to any gene: 11. CDR1 is SGHRS, CDR2 YFSETQ, per germline. The CDR3 loop spans 15 amino acids. The CDR3 is CASSIQGDGIHEQYF. The CDR3 nucleotides are TGCGCCAGCAGCATACAGGGGGACGGCATCCACGAGCAGTACTTC.

This clone was detected only a few times. The chain carries TRBV7-2 and TRBJ2-2; D remains ambiguous. CDR1 SGHTA and CDR2 FQGNSA come from the germline V gene. This CDR3 is 12 amino acids long. The V end was cut by 5 bases, the J end by 6 bases, with 7 bases between. For the CDR3, the DNA is TGTGCCAGCAGCCCATTCTCCGGGGAGCTGTTTTTT. Protein: CASSPFSGELFF.

This clone was picked up a small number of times. V gene TRBV30 combines with J gene TRBJ1-2; 8 bases map to TRBD1. The CDR3 extends over 14 amino acids. CDR1 GTSNPN and CDR2 SVGIG come from the germline V gene (reference sequence). V was pared by 3 bases and J by 3 bases, with 6 bases of the junction left unmatched. CDR3: CAWSGQGGYYGYTF. DNA for the CDR3: TGTGCCTGGAGCGGACAGGGAGGGTACTATGGCTACACCTTC.

This clone showed up just a few times. The identical CDR3 is also encoded by other nucleotide sequences in the sample. The V and J genes are TRBV30 and TRBJ2-4, with D possibly matching TRBD2 (6 bases). Trimming removed 5 bases at V and 0 bases at J, with 8 bases between. The CDR3 covers 13 residues. From germline, CDR1 is GTSNPN and CDR2 SVGIG (reference sequence). The CDR3: CAWGGEAKNIQYF. Here the CDR3 DNA reads TGTGCCTGGGGAGGGGAAGCCAAAAACATTCAGTACTTC. Using reference TRBV30 and TRBJ2-4 for the parts outside the CDR3, the full variable domain is SQTIHQWPATLVQPVGSPLSLECTVEGTSNPNLYWYRQAAGRGLQLLFYSVGIGQISSEVPQNLSASRPQDRQFILSSKKLLLSDSGFYLCAWGGEAKNIQYFGAGTRLSVL.

The genes are TRBV4-1 and TRBJ1-2; D is uncertain. CDR3 length: 17 amino acids. From germline, CDR1 is MGHRA and CDR2 YSYEKL. V dropped 0 bases and J dropped 7 bases, with 21 bases sitting between them. This chain's CDR3 is CASSQEYGRAWRTGYTF. For the CDR3, the DNA is TGCGCCAGCAGCCAAGAATACGGGAGGGCGTGGCGCACTGGCTACACCTTC.